The 6 T cell receptor beta chains below were found in one sample sequenced in a study of monozygotic twins with inflammatory bowel disease. Following a re-call of the 5' RACE reads, TCRdb has one entry per CDR3 protein and lacks DNA. The sample holds about 160,000 distinct CDR3 sequences. The sample taken for sequencing was blood. Receptors were obtained from a human donor with ulcerative colitis or Crohn's disease, or a healthy co-twin of an affected twin (not recorded which).

The chain joins TRBV19 to TRBJ1-6; TCRdb gives TRBD1 as the D gene, but with no DNA this cannot be confirmed. Germline lookup yields CDR1 LNHDA and CDR2 SQIVND (reference sequence). This CDR3 is built from 14 residues. CDR3 sequence: CASSIGWGRSPLHF. The full variable domain, completed using reference TRBV19 and TRBJ1-6, is DGGITQSPKYLFRKEGQNVTLSCEQNLNHDAMYWYRQDPGQGLRLIYYSQIVNDFQKGDIAEGYSVSREKKESFPLTVTSAQKNPTAFYLCASSIGWGRSPLHFGNGTRLTVT.

This rearrangement joins TRBV21-1 to TRBJ1-1; the D gene TCRdb calls, TRBD1, cannot be checked with no DNA. TRBV21-1 is given as a pseudogene. This CDR3 has 16 amino acids. This chain's CDR3 is CASSKKGGSLSTEAFF.

This chain links TRBV7-9 with TRBJ2-2. The CDR3 spans 13 residues. CDR1 and CDR2 from the germline V gene are SEHNR and FQNEAQ (reference sequence). The CDR3 region is CASSFLRIGELFF.

V gene TRBV5-1 combines with J gene TRBJ2-2. This CDR3 is 12 amino acids long. Germline CDR1 reads SGHRS; CDR2 reads YFSETQ. CDR3 sequence: CASSYGVGELFF.

V is TRBV7-9 and J is TRBJ1-3; absent DNA, TCRdb's TRBD1 call cannot be checked. This CDR3 region has 16 residues. Germline CDR1 is SEHNR and CDR2 is FQNEAQ (reference sequence). CDR3 protein: CASNQGGTLAGNTIYF.

The chain employs TRBV18 and TRBJ2-2. From germline, CDR1 is KGHSH and CDR2 LQKENI. This CDR3 is built from 17 residues. CDR3 amino acids: CASSPQRTSFNTGELFF. Filled out from reference TRBV18 and TRBJ2-2, the complete variable domain reads NAGVMQNPRHLVRRRGQEARLRCSPMKGHSHVYWYRQLPEEGLKFMVYLQKENIIDESGMPKERFSAEFPKEGPSILRIQQVVRGDSAAYFCASSPQRTSFNTGELFFGEGSRLTVL.